These 27 T cell receptor beta chains were sequenced from one sample in a study of shared clonotypes between healthy human individuals. The assay was immunoSEQ multiplex PCR, and TCRdb's table has in-frame clones only and misses some. Of about 680,000 clones detected, 74% appear once; the ten largest clones hold over 1.5%. Material: memory CD4+ T cells sorted from blood. Noted subset: CD45RA-negative fraction. The receptors shown here come from a woman in her 30s in good health.

This clone was observed at least ten times. The chain couples TRBV6-1 to TRBJ2-7; D is possibly TRBD2 (5 bases). CDR3 size: 14 residues. CDR1 and CDR2 from the germline V gene are MNHNS and SASEGT. V lost 7 bases and J lost 0, with 13 bases in between. The CDR3 DNA sequence: TGTGCCAGCATTCAGAGCGGCATCTCCTACGAGCAGTACTTC. Protein: CASIQSGISYEQYF.

J is TRBJ2-7 and V is TRBV6-5; 9 bases are shared with TRBD1. Germline assignment: CDR1 MNHEY and CDR2 SVGAGI. The CDR3 spans 14 residues. The V and J ends lost 4 bases and 6 bases, in that order; junction bases with no gene match: 7. CDR3 residues: CASSSGTGLREQYF. The CDR3 DNA reads as TGTGCCAGCAGTTCGGGGACAGGGCTTCGCGAGCAGTACTTC.

In this sample, this clone turned up once. The V call is TRBV2, the J call TRBJ2-7; 8 bases align to TRBD2. CDR1 is SNHLY, CDR2 FYNNEI, per germline. With V trimmed by 7 bases and J by 3 bases, 14 bases remained unmatched. There are 16 residues in the CDR3. CDR3 coding DNA: TGTGCCAGCACCGTCGGTGGAGCGGCGGGGGGCTACGAGCAGTACTTC. It translates to CASTVGGAAGGYEQYF.

The sample holds a few counts of this clone. The chain recombines TRBV30 with TRBJ2-1; 7 bases are a match to TRBD2. The CDR3 covers 14 residues. Germline-derived CDR1 and CDR2 are GTSNPN and SVGIG (reference sequence). The V gene end was trimmed by 1 base and the J gene end by 7 bases; junction bases not matched to a gene: 7. In DNA, the CDR3 is TGTGCCTGGAGTGCGGGGGGAGGCGGGAATGAGCAGTTCTTC. It specifies CAWSAGGGGNEQFF.

This clone showed up just a few times. V gene TRBV15 combines with J gene TRBJ2-2; TRBD1 aligns across 8 bases. This CDR3 has 15 amino acids. V shed 7 bases and J 3 bases; nucleotides not matched to a gene: 7. The V gene's germline CDR1 is LNHNV and CDR2 YYDKDF (reference sequence). CDR3 DNA sequence: TGTGCCACCACCACAGGGGGTCTCCACACCGGGGAGCTGTTTTTT. This gives the protein CATTTGGLHTGELFF.

The rearrangement links TRBV2 to TRBJ2-1; the match to TRBD2 covers 15 bases. J lost 8 bases, V lost 6 bases, and 2 bases had no gene match. The CDR3 spans 14 residues. Germline V gives CDR1 SNHLY, CDR2 FYNNEI. CDR3 region: CASRGLAGGYEQFF. For the CDR3, the DNA is TGTGCCAGCAGAGGACTAGCGGGAGGGTATGAGCAGTTCTTC. Filled out from reference TRBV2 and TRBJ2-1, the complete variable domain reads EPEVTQTPSHQVTQMGQEVILRCVPISNHLYFYWYRQILGQKVEFLVSFYNNEISEKSEIFDDQFSVERPDGSNFTLKIRSTKLEDSAMYFCASRGLAGGYEQFFGPGTRLTVL.

V gene TRBV5-1 combines with J gene TRBJ2-6; D ambiguous. V gave up 4 bases and J gave up 0 bases, with 11 bases separating them. CDR1 is SGHRS and CDR2 is YFSETQ in the germline V gene. CDR3 length: 16 amino acids. In DNA, the CDR3 is TGCGCCAGCAGCCCTGGCCTGATCTCTGGGGCCAACGTCCTGACTTTC. This sequence encodes CASSPGLISGANVLTF.

The V call is TRBV4-1, the J call TRBJ2-2; 9 nucleotides match TRBD2. Germline V lookup: CDR1 MGHRA, CDR2 YSYEKL. The junction had 6 bases not matched to a gene; V was cut back by 1 base and J by 6 bases. There are 16 residues in the CDR3. The CDR3 coding sequence is TGCGCCAGCAGCCAAGGGACTAGCGTTTTTTCCGGGGAGCTGTTTTTT. This gives the protein CASSQGTSVFSGELFF.

The rearrangement joins TRBV7-3 to TRBJ2-2, with D uncertain. CDR1 and CDR2 (germline): SGHTA, FQGTGA. Trimming removed 2 bases at V and 7 bases at J, with 11 bases between. The CDR3 runs 14 residues. The CDR3 region has the DNA TGTGCCAGCAGCTTATCCCCAGGTATCGGGGAGCTGTTTTTT. This sequence encodes CASSLSPGIGELFF.

This clone appeared once. The chain links TRBV10-2 to TRBJ2-7, with a tentative D call TRBD1 (5 bases). The CDR3 runs 12 residues. The germline V gene has CDR1 WSHSY and CDR2 SAAADI. V was clipped by 4 bases and J by 6 bases, with 10 bases between them. The CDR3 coding sequence is TGCGCCAGCAGTGGCAGGGTTGGCGAGCAGTACTTC. Translation: CASSGRVGEQYF.

The chain couples TRBV19 to TRBJ2-1, with 7 bases that match TRBD1. Germline V gene data show CDR1 as LNHDA and CDR2 as SQIVND (reference sequence). With V trimmed by 3 bases and J by 10 bases, 12 bases remained unmatched. The CDR3 covers 15 residues. The CDR3 DNA follows: TGTGCCAGTAGTATTCTGGGACAGATCTTTAGGGAGCAGTTCTTC. This gives the protein CASSILGQIFREQFF.

The chain employs TRBV29-1 and TRBJ2-1; D perhaps matches TRBD2 (8 bases). The germline CDR1 and CDR2 sequences are SQVTM and ANQGSEA. Between the trimmed V and J ends, which lost 6 bases and 10 bases, there was a span of 19 bases. This CDR3 is built from 13 residues. The CDR3 DNA sequence: TGCAGCGTGAGAGCAGGGGGACTAGGCGAGCAGTTCTTC. It yields the protein CSVRAGGLGEQFF.

The V call is TRBV5-1, the J call TRBJ2-7; D remains ambiguous. This CDR3 has 12 amino acids. V was shortened by 0 bases and J by 6 bases, with 7 bases between the two germline ends. Per the germline V gene, CDR1 is SGHRS and CDR2 is YFSETQ. DNA for the CDR3: TGCGCCAGCAGCTTGGGCGCATCCGAGCAGTACTTC. Encoded protein: CASSLGASEQYF.

The chain uses TRBV28 and TRBJ2-2; 7 bases fit TRBD1. The germline gives CDR1 MDHEN, CDR2 SYDVKM. V was pared by 5 bases and J by 3 bases, with 0 bases of the junction left unmatched. The CDR3 length is 13 residues. The CDR3 nucleotides are TGTGCCAGCAGTACAGGGGACACCGGGGAGCTGTTTTTT. Protein sequence: CASSTGDTGELFF.

V and J are TRBV19 and TRBJ2-5, with 12 bases aligning to TRBD2. Germline assignment: CDR1 LNHDA and CDR2 SQIVND (reference sequence). V gave up 5 bases and J gave up 1 base; unmatched junction bases: 8. This CDR3 is built from 17 residues. CDR3 in amino acids: CASSPGLAGTRQETQYF. Written as DNA, the CDR3 is TGTGCCAGTAGTCCTGGACTAGCGGGAACTCGCCAAGAGACCCAGTACTTC.

The V call is TRBV4-1, the J call TRBJ1-4, with 10 bases aligning to TRBD1. Germline V CDR1 and CDR2: MGHRA, YSYEKL. There are 17 residues in the CDR3. Trimming removed 4 bases from V and 4 bases from J; junction bases left unmatched: 9. This CDR3 is CASSPEDRGIRNEKLFF. CDR3 DNA sequence: TGCGCCAGCAGCCCTGAGGACAGGGGGATACGTAATGAAAAACTGTTTTTT.

This clone has a handful of counts. The chain recombines TRBV28 with TRBJ2-2; 8 bases are a match to TRBD1. Losses at the gene ends were 6 bases for V and 6 bases for J; bases not matched to a gene: 18. This CDR3 comprises 18 residues. Germline V lookup: CDR1 MDHEN, CDR2 SYDVKM. The DNA of the CDR3 is TGTGCCAGCAGCCAAGACCGTAGGACAGGGTTGGTCTCCGGGGAGCTGTTTTTT. Translation gives CASSQDRRTGLVSGELFF.

The chain has TRBV28 and TRBJ2-1, with 7 nucleotides matching TRBD2. Per germline, CDR1 MDHEN and CDR2 SYDVKM. V lost 3 bases and J lost 8; bases outside the gene matches: 7. The CDR3 is 14 amino acids. For the CDR3, the DNA is TGTGCCAGCAGTTTCGGCGGGAGTCTCGATGAGCAGTTCTTC. It translates to CASSFGGSLDEQFF.

The rearrangement joins TRBV5-6 to TRBJ2-1; possible D gene TRBD2, 5 bases. V gave up 0 bases and J gave up 4 bases, with 11 bases separating them. Germline-derived CDR1 and CDR2 are SGHDT and YYEEEE. The CDR3 has 15 residues. The CDR3, as DNA: TGTGCCAGCAGCTTGGTCGGGAAGATGTACAATGAGCAGTTCTTC. Translation gives CASSLVGKMYNEQFF.

The genes are TRBV6-6 and TRBJ2-7; 10 nucleotides match TRBD2. Germline V gene sequence: CDR1 MNHNY, CDR2 SVGAGI (reference sequence). With 6 bases clipped from V and 3 bases from J, the junction kept 8 bases outside the gene matches. The CDR3 runs 15 residues. The CDR3 nucleotides read TGTGCCAGCAGCTCAGCGGGAGGGCCTGTCTACGAGCAGTACTTC. It codes for CASSSAGGPVYEQYF.

This rearrangement joins TRBV27 to TRBJ1-2, with TRBD1 matching 8 bases. With 6 bases clipped from V and 7 bases from J, the junction kept 16 bases outside the gene matches. CDR1 and CDR2 from the germline V gene are MNHEY and SMNVEV (reference sequence). CDR3 size: 16 residues. CDR3 sequence (DNA): TGTGCCAGCAGCCCGGACAGGGCTTCCGGCTGGGGTGGCTACACCTTC. It codes for CASSPDRASGWGGYTF.

This chain links TRBV2 with TRBJ2-1; 11 bases agree with TRBD2. The CDR3 runs 19 residues. The V segment lost 5 bases and the J segment 4 bases; nucleotides outside the gene matches: 16. Germline V CDR1 and CDR2: SNHLY, FYNNEI. In nucleotides, the CDR3 is TGTGCCAGCAGTCACGGCGGTAGCGGGAGGGAGGGATTTTACAATGAGCAGTTCTTC. It translates to CASSHGGSGREGFYNEQFF.

This sequence joins TRBV11-2 and TRBJ2-1; TRBD1 matches at 7 bases. Germline values: CDR1 SGHAT, CDR2 FQNNGV. The CDR3 spans 16 residues. J lost 10 bases, V lost 1 base, and 13 bases had no gene match. The CDR3 DNA reads as TGTGCCAGCAGCTTAGCCCTAGCTCGACAGGGCTCCGAGCAGTTCTTC. This translates into CASSLALARQGSEQFF.

V and J are TRBV25-1 and TRBJ2-7; the match to TRBD1 covers 7 bases. The germline gives CDR1 MGHDK, CDR2 SYGVNS. CDR3 size: 15 residues. J was trimmed by 2 bases and V by 4 bases; bases with no gene match: 8. The CDR3 coding sequence is TGTGCCAGCAGTGCCCCCGGGACAGCTACCTACGAGCAGTACTTC. It specifies CASSAPGTATYEQYF.

The chain employs TRBV27 and TRBJ1-2; D remains unclear. The CDR3 sequence is 13 residues long. The germline CDR1 and CDR2 sequences are MNHEY and SMNVEV (reference sequence). V lost 0 bases and J lost 8, with 10 bases in between. CDR3 protein: CASSLSAYQGYTF. The CDR3 nucleotides read TGTGCCAGCAGTTTATCCGCCTATCAGGGCTACACCTTC.

The rearrangement uses TRBV6-6 and TRBJ1-3; 7 bases agree with TRBD1. V shed 7 bases and J 6 bases; nucleotides not matched to a gene: 12. CDR1 MNHNY and CDR2 SVGAGI come from the germline V gene (reference sequence). The CDR3 is made up of 15 amino acids. This CDR3 reads CASTHRSTGENTIYF. The CDR3 DNA follows: TGTGCCAGCACTCACCGAAGTACAGGGGAAAACACCATATATTTT.

The J gene is TRBJ2-7, the V gene TRBV11-2, with a possible D match to TRBD1 (6 bases). The CDR3 has 15 amino acids. Germline V gives CDR1 SGHAT, CDR2 FQNNGV. The V end was cut by 5 bases, the J end by 0 bases, with 14 bases between. The CDR3 spells CASSTTGPYSYEQYF. The CDR3, as DNA: TGTGCCAGCAGCACCACAGGGCCCTACTCCTACGAGCAGTACTTC. The variable domain in full, with the rest retrieved from reference TRBV11-2 and TRBJ2-7, is EAGVAQSPRYKIIEKRQSVAFWCNPISGHATLYWYQQILGQGPKLLIQFQNNGVVDDSQLPKDRFSAERLKGVDSTLKIQPAKLEDSAVYLCASSTTGPYSYEQYFGPGTRLTVT.